The T cell receptor (beta chain) described here comes from a study of blood T cells in healthy people across ages. Findings and caveats of the study: Researchers judged that diversity estimates from one million T cells fell short of true values.

With a J-beta primer mix and a sample-barcoded 5' primer, a second PCR ran about 7 to 12 cycles. Each cDNA molecule, via a template-switch adaptor with 12 random nucleotides, was tagged. TCRdb passed the 5' RACE reads through MiXCR, listing each CDR3 protein once. Of 600,000 to 1,000,000 distinct CDR3 sequences in the sample, roughly 25% were seen once. Healthy individuals of Caucasian origin from Russia, aged about 6 to 100, served as donors. In regard to this clonotype: The antigen is unknown.

Germline V lookup: CDR1 KGHSH, CDR2 LQKENI. The CDR3 length is 13 residues. The sample was also linked to a second study, of T cells of mothers and their children. That work contributes: Every mother supplied over 8.5 million TCR beta CDR3 reads and every child a few million.

The receptor was isolated from a boy younger than 18 in good health. What was sequenced was blood. This chain joins TRBV18 and TRBJ2-1; D gene uncertain. The DNA end is more similar to TRBJ2-7, so the J call may be wrong. The CDR3 region is CASSQLGNYEQYF. The CDR3 coding sequence is TGTGCCAGCTCCCAACTGGGAAACTACGAGCAGTACTTC.